A selection of T cell receptor beta chains follows, all from one sample in a study of OX40 agonist ivuxolimab in advanced cancers. The method was immunoSEQ multiplex PCR; TCRdb's version includes in-frame clones alone and lacks a portion of them. The profile covers about 33,000 clones, with less than 90% appearing a single time and approximately 4.1% taken by the ten largest. Sequencing was performed on CD4+ or CD8+ T cells sorted from blood, taken in a trial of the OX40 agonist ivuxolimab. These receptors originate from an adult with an advanced solid tumor such as melanoma, head and neck, liver or kidney cancer. Each CDR3 is given with its conserved first and last residue. Fields, in order: clone size, J gene, V gene, D gene, CDR3 DNA, CDR3 protein. D genes are given only for firm matches. The listing skips clone size in some rows; elsewhere it reads once, few, many or a size class.

clone size: .
J gene: TRBJ1-3
V gene: TRBV4-1
D gene: .
CDR3 DNA: TGCGCCAGCAGCCGGGGCAGGCCGTTCTCTGGAAACACCATATATTTT
CDR3 protein: CASSRGRPFSGNTIYF

clone size: .
J gene: TRBJ2-7
V gene: TRBV27
D gene: TRBD2
CDR3 DNA: TGTGCCAGCAGGGGGACTAGCGGGAGTTCTTACGAGCAGTACTTC
CDR3 protein: CASRGTSGSSYEQYF

clone size: .
J gene: TRBJ2-1
V gene: TRBV14
D gene: .
CDR3 DNA: TGTGCCAGCTCCCAATTGGGGAGTCTCTCCTACAATGAGCAGTTCTTC
CDR3 protein: CASSQLGSLSYNEQFF

clone size: .
J gene: TRBJ1-4
V gene: TRBV19
D gene: .
CDR3 DNA: TGTGCCAGTGGCCGGGGGGCCTCAAGAGCAACTAATGAAAAACTGTTTTTT
CDR3 protein: CASGRGASRATNEKLFF

clone size: .
J gene: TRBJ2-7
V gene: TRBV7-9
D gene: TRBD1
CDR3 DNA: TGTGCCAGCAGCTCCTTCCGGGACAGGGAGAGGGCCTACGAGCAGTACTTC
CDR3 protein: CASSSFRDRERAYEQYF

clone size: once
J gene: TRBJ2-7
V gene: TRBV18
D gene: TRBD2
CDR3 DNA: TGTGCCAGCTCCAGTGTGGCCGGGAGGGCCGGGTACGAGCAGTACTTC
CDR3 protein: CASSSVAGRAGYEQYF

clone size: .
J gene: TRBJ2-7
V gene: TRBV2
D gene: .
CDR3 DNA: TGTGCCAGCAGACTCATTGGGAGCTCCTACGAGCAGTACTTC
CDR3 protein: CASRLIGSSYEQYF

clone size: .
J gene: TRBJ2-2
V gene: TRBV6-6
D gene: .
CDR3 DNA: TGTGCCAGCAATGAGGGGATCACCACCGGGGAGCTGTTTTTT
CDR3 protein: CASNEGITTGELFF

clone size: .
J gene: TRBJ2-3
V gene: TRBV29-1
D gene: TRBD1
CDR3 DNA: TGCAGCGTTGGACAGGGGGCTTGGACAGATACGCAGTATTTT
CDR3 protein: CSVGQGAWTDTQYF

clone size: .
J gene: TRBJ2-6
V gene: TRBV21-1
D gene: .
CDR3 DNA: TGTGCCAGCAGCAAAGAGGACAGGGGCATCTCTGGGGCCAACGTCCTGACTTTC
CDR3 protein: CASSKEDRGISGANVLTF

clone size: .
J gene: TRBJ1-2
V gene: TRBV6-5
D gene: TRBD1
CDR3 DNA: TGTGCCAGCAGTTATCGTCCGAACAGGGGGATCTATGGCTACACCTTC
CDR3 protein: CASSYRPNRGIYGYTF

clone size: .
J gene: TRBJ1-1
V gene: TRBV5-1
D gene: .
CDR3 DNA: TGCGCCAGCAGCTTGGCCGTCACTATGAACACTGAAGCTTTCTTT
CDR3 protein: CASSLAVTMNTEAFF

clone size: .
J gene: TRBJ2-2
V gene: TRBV5-1
D gene: .
CDR3 DNA: TGCGCCAGCAGCTTGGTCGGGAGTGCCACCGGGGAGCTGTTTTTT
CDR3 protein: CASSLVGSATGELFF

clone size: .
J gene: TRBJ2-7
V gene: TRBV5-8
D gene: .
CDR3 DNA: TGTGCCAGCAGCTTGGTCCGGGACGGAATCTACGAGCAGTACTTC
CDR3 protein: CASSLVRDGIYEQYF

clone size: once
J gene: TRBJ2-7
V gene: TRBV5-4
D gene: .
CDR3 DNA: TGTGCCAGCAGCCAACTAGGGACTGGGTCCTACGAGCAGTACTTC
CDR3 protein: CASSQLGTGSYEQYF

clone size: .
J gene: TRBJ2-7
V gene: TRBV5-1
D gene: .
CDR3 DNA: TGCGCCAGCAGCTCATTTGCCGGGACGGGCTACGAGCAGTACTTC
CDR3 protein: CASSSFAGTGYEQYF

clone size: .
J gene: TRBJ1-2
V gene: TRBV6-5
D gene: TRBD1
CDR3 DNA: TGTGCCAGCAGTTACTCTAATCGAGGGGGCCCCTATGGCTACACCTTC
CDR3 protein: CASSYSNRGGPYGYTF

clone size: .
J gene: TRBJ2-3
V gene: TRBV9
D gene: TRBD2
CDR3 DNA: TGTGCCAGCAGCGTAGGGCTAGCGGGAGGCGGCCGAGCAGATACGCAGTATTTT
CDR3 protein: CASSVGLAGGGRADTQYF

clone size: .
J gene: TRBJ2-3
V gene: TRBV5-8
D gene: TRBD2
CDR3 DNA: TGTGCCAGCCCTCGGCCAGCGGGAGGGCTCAGAGATACGCAGTATTTT
CDR3 protein: CASPRPAGGLRDTQYF

clone size: .
J gene: TRBJ2-1
V gene: TRBV2
D gene: .
CDR3 DNA: TGTGCCAGCAGCGATTACAGGTCCGGTGGCAATGAGCAGTTCTTC
CDR3 protein: CASSDYRSGGNEQFF

clone size: .
J gene: TRBJ2-7
V gene: TRBV27
D gene: .
CDR3 DNA: TGTGCCAGCAGTCTCGGGAATAGGGTACACGAGCAGTACTTC
CDR3 protein: CASSLGNRVHEQYF

clone size: .
J gene: TRBJ2-1
V gene: TRBV19
D gene: .
CDR3 DNA: TGTGCCAGTAGTCCATGGTCGGATGAGCAGTTCTTC
CDR3 protein: CASSPWSDEQFF

clone size: .
J gene: TRBJ2-7
V gene: TRBV27
D gene: .
CDR3 DNA: TGTGCCAGCGGAAACCCCCTCATTTTAAGGTCCGGGGAGCAGTACTTC
CDR3 protein: CASGNPLILRSGEQYF

clone size: once
J gene: TRBJ2-7
V gene: TRBV6-4
D gene: TRBD1
CDR3 DNA: TGTGCCAGCAGTTACGGGACAGCCGGTCGTGAGCAGTACTTC
CDR3 protein: CASSYGTAGREQYF

clone size: .
J gene: TRBJ1-2
V gene: TRBV11-1
D gene: TRBD1
CDR3 DNA: TGTGCCAGCAGCTTATCGGACAGGGGTGCCGGCTACACCTTC
CDR3 protein: CASSLSDRGAGYTF

clone size: .
J gene: TRBJ1-4
V gene: TRBV6-1
D gene: TRBD1
CDR3 DNA: TGTGCCAGCAGTGAAAAGGGACAGGGGGCGGAAAAACTGTTTTTT
CDR3 protein: CASSEKGQGAEKLFF

clone size: .
J gene: TRBJ1-5
V gene: TRBV15
D gene: .
CDR3 DNA: TGTGCCACCAGCTCCCGAACCGGGAGTCCCCAGCATTTT
CDR3 protein: CATSSRTGSPQHF

clone size: .
J gene: TRBJ2-6
V gene: TRBV28
D gene: .
CDR3 DNA: TGTGCCAGCAGTTTTCGGGACCCTGGGGCCAACGTCCTGACTTTC
CDR3 protein: CASSFRDPGANVLTF

clone size: .
J gene: TRBJ2-7
V gene: TRBV2
D gene: .
CDR3 DNA: TGTGCCAGCAGTATCGAGCCGGAGCAGTACTTC
CDR3 protein: CASSIEPEQYF

clone size: .
J gene: TRBJ2-2
V gene: TRBV29-1
D gene: .
CDR3 DNA: TGCAGCGTTGGGGGAATGTCCACCGGGGAGCTGTTTTTT
CDR3 protein: CSVGGMSTGELFF

clone size: .
J gene: TRBJ2-3
V gene: TRBV4-1
D gene: TRBD1
CDR3 DNA: TGCGCCAGCAGCCTCGGACGGGCAAGGGGGCGCACAGATACGCAGTATTTT
CDR3 protein: CASSLGRARGRTDTQYF

clone size: .
J gene: TRBJ2-7
V gene: TRBV5-1
D gene: .
CDR3 DNA: TGCGCCAGCAGCTACTACAGGGAACCATACGAGCAGTACTTC
CDR3 protein: CASSYYREPYEQYF

clone size: .
J gene: TRBJ2-5
V gene: TRBV29-1
D gene: .
CDR3 DNA: TGCAGCGTAACAGAGGGCCAAGAGACCCAGTACTTC
CDR3 protein: CSVTEGQETQYF

clone size: few
J gene: TRBJ2-7
V gene: TRBV18
D gene: TRBD1
CDR3 DNA: TGTGCCAGCTCACCATCAGGGGGCTGGTACTACGAGCAGTACTTC
CDR3 protein: CASSPSGGWYYEQYF

clone size: .
J gene: TRBJ1-5
V gene: TRBV7-9
D gene: .
CDR3 DNA: TGTGCCAGCAGCTTTGGGAACAATCAGCCCCAGCATTTT
CDR3 protein: CASSFGNNQPQHF

clone size: few
J gene: TRBJ2-1
V gene: TRBV19
D gene: TRBD2
CDR3 DNA: TGTGCCAGTAGTGGTAGTCTAGCGGGGGGAGGACACAATGAGCAGTTCTTC
CDR3 protein: CASSGSLAGGGHNEQFF

clone size: .
J gene: TRBJ2-1
V gene: TRBV18
D gene: TRBD2
CDR3 DNA: TGTGCCAGCTCACCACGGCGGGAGGGAAACAATGAGCAGTTCTTC
CDR3 protein: CASSPRREGNNEQFF

clone size: .
J gene: TRBJ2-7
V gene: TRBV18
D gene: .
CDR3 DNA: TGTGCCAGCTCACCTCGGGCAGGCGACTACGAGCAGTACTTC
CDR3 protein: CASSPRAGDYEQYF

clone size: .
J gene: TRBJ2-7
V gene: TRBV28
D gene: .
CDR3 DNA: TGTGCCAGCAGTCCCCCAGGAGTGGTGTACGAGCAGTACTTC
CDR3 protein: CASSPPGVVYEQYF

clone size: .
J gene: TRBJ1-3
V gene: TRBV30
D gene: .
CDR3 DNA: TGTGCCTGGAAGGGACCGTACCTCGGAAACACCATATATTTT
CDR3 protein: CAWKGPYLGNTIYF

clone size: .
J gene: TRBJ1-2
V gene: TRBV4-1
D gene: TRBD1
CDR3 DNA: TGCGCCAGCAGCCGGGGGACAGAACTATATGGCTACACCTTC
CDR3 protein: CASSRGTELYGYTF

clone size: .
J gene: TRBJ1-5
V gene: TRBV2
D gene: .
CDR3 DNA: TGTGCCAGCAGTTTACAGGGATCCAATCAGCCCCAGCATTTT
CDR3 protein: CASSLQGSNQPQHF

clone size: .
J gene: TRBJ2-3
V gene: TRBV10-2
D gene: .
CDR3 DNA: TGCGCCAGCAGGCGGGGCGGGAACACAGATACGCAGTATTTT
CDR3 protein: CASRRGGNTDTQYF

clone size: once
J gene: TRBJ1-1
V gene: TRBV6-5
D gene: .
CDR3 DNA: TGTGCCAGCAGTTCAGGAACAATGGCGAACACTGAAGCTTTCTTT
CDR3 protein: CASSSGTMANTEAFF

clone size: .
J gene: TRBJ2-7
V gene: TRBV5-6
D gene: .
CDR3 DNA: TGTGCCAGCAGCTCTTACTCCTACGAGCAGTACTTC
CDR3 protein: CASSSYSYEQYF

clone size: .
J gene: TRBJ2-3
V gene: TRBV18
D gene: .
CDR3 DNA: TGTGCCAGCTCCCCCGCGGGGAGTAGCACAGATACGCAGTATTTT
CDR3 protein: CASSPAGSSTDTQYF

clone size: .
J gene: TRBJ2-3
V gene: TRBV7-9
D gene: TRBD2
CDR3 DNA: TGTGCCAGCAGTGAACTAGCGGGTGTTAGCACAGATACGCAGTATTTT
CDR3 protein: CASSELAGVSTDTQYF

clone size: .
J gene: TRBJ2-1
V gene: TRBV18
D gene: .
CDR3 DNA: TGTGCCAGCTCCGTACAAAGCTCCTACAATGAGCAGTTCTTC
CDR3 protein: CASSVQSSYNEQFF

clone size: .
J gene: TRBJ1-5
V gene: TRBV4-1
D gene: .
CDR3 DNA: TGCGCCAGCAGCCAAGGAAGGATACCTAATCAGCCCCAGCATTTT
CDR3 protein: CASSQGRIPNQPQHF

clone size: .
J gene: TRBJ2-7
V gene: TRBV30
D gene: .
CDR3 DNA: TGTGCCTGGAGTTCTGGGGTCCCCTACGAGCAGTACTTC
CDR3 protein: CAWSSGVPYEQYF

clone size: .
J gene: TRBJ1-4
V gene: TRBV7-9
D gene: .
CDR3 DNA: TGTGCCAGCAGCTTAGAGCCGGGGGCGGAGGCAACTAATGAAAAACTGTTTTTT
CDR3 protein: CASSLEPGAEATNEKLFF

clone size: once
J gene: TRBJ1-2
V gene: TRBV11-2
D gene: .
CDR3 DNA: TGTGCCAGCAGCTCTAACGTGGGGGGCTATGGCTACACCTTC
CDR3 protein: CASSSNVGGYGYTF

clone size: .
J gene: TRBJ1-4
V gene: TRBV7-2
D gene: .
CDR3 DNA: TGTGCCAGCAGCTCCCAGCCGCCGGGTGGACCTGAAAAACTGTTTTTT
CDR3 protein: CASSSQPPGGPEKLFF

clone size: .
J gene: TRBJ2-7
V gene: TRBV7-8
D gene: .
CDR3 DNA: TGTGCCAGCAGCTTAGCGGGTGGGGTGGACCCGTACTTC
CDR3 protein: CASSLAGGVDPYF

clone size: .
J gene: TRBJ2-5
V gene: TRBV9
D gene: .
CDR3 DNA: TGTGCCAGTAGCGGCGTTCGTGGGACCCAGTACTTC
CDR3 protein: CASSGVRGTQYF